This T cell receptor beta chain was retrieved from a study of blood T cell repertoires in COVID-19. Study context: PBMCs, B-cell-depleted T cells, or T cells were the source of the cDNA or gDNA that made up the material.

The germline CDR1 and CDR2 sequences are LGHNA and YNFKEQ. The trim removed 1 base at V and 0 bases at J, leaving 6 bases unmatched. The CDR3 totals 17 residues. Profiled with immunoSEQ multiplex PCR; TCRdb holds only in-frame clones, not every one. The sample includes approximately 260,000 clones, 70% to 90% of them seen just once. Cohort placement rested on clinical history that participants reported themselves. V gene TRBV4-2 combines with J gene TRBJ1-1, with 9 bases fitting TRBD1. This TCR came from a woman in her 50s who had been exposed to COVID-19. Input material: PBMCs or T cells enriched from blood (not recorded which). CDR3 in amino acids: CASSQGPGQGMNTEAFF. The CDR3 DNA sequence: TGTGCCAGCAGCCAAGGCCCCGGACAGGGGATGAACACTGAAGCTTTCTTT.